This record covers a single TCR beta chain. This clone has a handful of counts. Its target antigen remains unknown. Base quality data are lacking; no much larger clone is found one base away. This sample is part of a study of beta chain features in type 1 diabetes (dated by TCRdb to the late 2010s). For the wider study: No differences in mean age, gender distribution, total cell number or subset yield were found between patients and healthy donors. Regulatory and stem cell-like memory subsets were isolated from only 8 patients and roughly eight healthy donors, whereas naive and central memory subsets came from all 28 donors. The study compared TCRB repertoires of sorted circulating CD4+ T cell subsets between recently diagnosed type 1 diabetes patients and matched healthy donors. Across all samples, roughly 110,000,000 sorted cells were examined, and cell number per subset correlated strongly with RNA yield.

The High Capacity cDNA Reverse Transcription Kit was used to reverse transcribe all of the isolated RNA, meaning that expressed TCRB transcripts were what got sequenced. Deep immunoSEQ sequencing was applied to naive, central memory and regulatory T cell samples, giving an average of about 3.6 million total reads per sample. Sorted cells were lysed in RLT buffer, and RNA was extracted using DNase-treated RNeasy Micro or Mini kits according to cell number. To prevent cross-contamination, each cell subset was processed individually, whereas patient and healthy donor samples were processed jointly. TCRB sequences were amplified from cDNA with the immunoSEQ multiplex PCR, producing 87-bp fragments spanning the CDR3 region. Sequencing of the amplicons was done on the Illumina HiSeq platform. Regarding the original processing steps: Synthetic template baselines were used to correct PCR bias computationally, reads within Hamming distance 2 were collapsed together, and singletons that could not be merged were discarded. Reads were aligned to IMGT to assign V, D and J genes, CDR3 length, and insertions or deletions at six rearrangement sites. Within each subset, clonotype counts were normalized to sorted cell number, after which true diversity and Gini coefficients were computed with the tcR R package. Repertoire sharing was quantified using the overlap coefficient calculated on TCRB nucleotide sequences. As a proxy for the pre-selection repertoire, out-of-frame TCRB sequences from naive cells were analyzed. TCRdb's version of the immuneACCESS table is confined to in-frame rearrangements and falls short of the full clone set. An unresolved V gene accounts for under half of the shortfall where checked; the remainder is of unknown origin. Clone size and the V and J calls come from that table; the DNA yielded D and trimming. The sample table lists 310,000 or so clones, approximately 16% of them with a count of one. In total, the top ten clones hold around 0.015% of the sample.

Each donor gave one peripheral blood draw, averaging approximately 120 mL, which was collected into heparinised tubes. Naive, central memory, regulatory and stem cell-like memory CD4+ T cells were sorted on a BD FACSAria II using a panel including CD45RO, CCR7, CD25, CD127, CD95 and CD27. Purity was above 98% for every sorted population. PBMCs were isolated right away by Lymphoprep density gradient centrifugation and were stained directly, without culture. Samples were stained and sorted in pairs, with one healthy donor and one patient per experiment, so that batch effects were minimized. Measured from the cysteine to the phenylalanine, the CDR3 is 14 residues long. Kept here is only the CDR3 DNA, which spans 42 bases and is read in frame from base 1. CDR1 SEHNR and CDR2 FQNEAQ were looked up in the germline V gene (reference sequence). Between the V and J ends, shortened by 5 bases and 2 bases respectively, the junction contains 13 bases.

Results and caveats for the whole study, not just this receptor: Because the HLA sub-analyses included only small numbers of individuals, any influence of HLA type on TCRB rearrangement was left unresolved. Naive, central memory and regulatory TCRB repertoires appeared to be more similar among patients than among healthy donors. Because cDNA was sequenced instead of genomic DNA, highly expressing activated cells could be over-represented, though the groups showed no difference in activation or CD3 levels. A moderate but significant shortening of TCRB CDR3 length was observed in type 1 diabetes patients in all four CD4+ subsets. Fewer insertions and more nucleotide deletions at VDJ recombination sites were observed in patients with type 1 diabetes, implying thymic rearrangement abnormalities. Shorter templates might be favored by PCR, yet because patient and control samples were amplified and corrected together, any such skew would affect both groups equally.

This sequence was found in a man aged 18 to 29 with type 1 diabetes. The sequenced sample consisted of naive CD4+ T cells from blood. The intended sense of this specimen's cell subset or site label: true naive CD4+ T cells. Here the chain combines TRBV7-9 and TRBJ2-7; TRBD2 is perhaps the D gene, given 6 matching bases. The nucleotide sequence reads TGTGCCAGCAGCCGGGAGAGCGGGCCCTACGAGCAGTACTTC. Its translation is CASSRESGPYEQYF.